The rows below give T cell receptor beta chains drawn from one sample of a study of T-cell reconstitution after alpha-beta-depleted transplantation in children. Each CDR3 protein is one row after TCRdb ran MiXCR on the PCR reads. The repertoire has some 520,000 distinct CDR3 sequences, approximately 29% of them found once; the top ten carry 2.4%. The sequenced sample was PBMCs from the stem cell graft donor, obtained from the stem cell graft. All receptors derive from a human donor who donated a stem cell graft to a child with aplastic anemia. Both conserved end residues are part of each CDR3. The D gene is left open where the match is weak. Rows may omit the clone size; those that give it use once, few, many or a size class.

cdr3_nt cdr3_aa clone_size j_call d_call v_call
TGTGCCAGCAGCCTCCCCGGGTCCTACACTGAAGCTTTCTTT CASSLPGSYTEAFF NA TRBJ1-1 NA TRBV13
TGCGCCAGCAGTGGGGGGGACAGGGTCTCTTCACCCCTCCACTTT CASSGGDRVSSPLHF NA TRBJ1-6 TRBD1 TRBV10-2
TGTGCCATCAGGGAGTCGGGGACAGGTCAGCCCCAGCATTTT CAIRESGTGQPQHF NA TRBJ1-5 TRBD1 TRBV10-3
TGTGCCAGCAGGCCAACAGGGGGACCCTATGGCTACACCTTC CASRPTGGPYGYTF NA TRBJ1-2 TRBD1 TRBV6-1
TGTGCCAGCAGCTTGGTAAGCCAGGGGGACTACGAGCAGTACTTC CASSLVSQGDYEQYF NA TRBJ2-7 TRBD1 TRBV5-6
TGTGCCAGCAGTTTATCTTTTCGTTCGGGCTACACCTTC CASSLSFRSGYTF NA TRBJ1-2 NA TRBV27
TGTGCCAGCAGCCCAGGGACTGTCACAGATACGCAGTATTTT CASSPGTVTDTQYF NA TRBJ2-3 NA TRBV7-3
TGCAGCGTAGGATTGAAGGGGGCGAACACTGAAGCTTTCTTT CSVGLKGANTEAFF few TRBJ1-1 TRBD1 TRBV29-1
TGTGCCAGCAGCTTGGGGGCCAGCGACTACGAGCAGTACTTC CASSLGASDYEQYF NA TRBJ2-7 NA TRBV5-4
TGCGCCAGCAGTGGGTCTAGCGGGATCAAAGGGGAGCTGTTTTTT CASSGSSGIKGELFF few TRBJ2-2 TRBD2 TRBV5-1
TGTGCCACCAGTGACCAGGGAGATGGCTACACCTTC CATSDQGDGYTF NA TRBJ1-2 NA TRBV24-1
TGCAGCGTTGAATATATCCGGACAGGGGAAAGGGCCCAGTACTTC CSVEYIRTGERAQYF few TRBJ2-5 TRBD1 TRBV29-1
TGTGCCAGCAGCCGGGACTTGGATACGCAGTATTTT CASSRDLDTQYF NA TRBJ2-3 NA TRBV7-9
TGTGCCACCAGCAGAGAACTAGCGGGAGGCCAGGCCGGGGAGCTGTTTTTT CATSRELAGGQAGELFF NA TRBJ2-2 TRBD2 TRBV15
TGCAGCGTCCTACCGGGACAGAACACCGGGGAGCTGTTTTTT CSVLPGQNTGELFF few TRBJ2-2 NA TRBV29-1
TGCGCCAGCAGCTCACCCCCGGGACAGGGTGGATTGGTGTCCTACAATGAGCAGTTCTTC CASSSPPGQGGLVSYNEQFF few TRBJ2-1 TRBD1 TRBV5-1
TGCAGCGTTGGGACAGGGGCAGAGACCCAGTACTTC CSVGTGAETQYF many TRBJ2-5 TRBD1 TRBV29-1
TGCAGCGCTGACCCAATGTCCGTCGGTGAGCAGTTCTTC CSADPMSVGEQFF few TRBJ2-1 NA TRBV29-1
TGCAGCGTTGGGTTCTGGCGGGAGGGCCTTTCTGTCTACGAGCAGTACTTC CSVGFWREGLSVYEQYF few TRBJ2-7 TRBD2 TRBV29-1
TGTGCCAGCAGCCCAGGACTAATCAGCTCCTACAATGAGCAGTTCTTC CASSPGLISSYNEQFF NA TRBJ2-1 NA TRBV7-9
TGTGCCAGCAGCTTGGACAGGGCCCCCTACAATGAGCAGTTCTTC CASSLDRAPYNEQFF NA TRBJ2-1 TRBD1 TRBV11-2
TGTGCCAGCAGCCCCCCCCGGACAGTCGAAACTGAAGCTTTCTTT CASSPPRTVETEAFF NA TRBJ1-1 NA TRBV7-2
TGCAGTTCCGGGACAGGGGGCCCCGGGGAGCTGTTTTTT CSSGTGGPGELFF once TRBJ2-2 TRBD1 TRBV29-1